This T cell receptor (beta chain) originates from a study of shared clonotypes between healthy human individuals (dated by TCRdb to 2020 to 2021). In the study overall: A couple of women and a few men aged 18 to 49 years were included in the cohort. To increase sequencing depth and limit assay-specific biases, TCR repertoire library preparation and sequencing were carried out by different laboratories using diverse techniques. To estimate repertoire size and how much clonotypes are shared between individuals, the study performed deep sequencing of blood TCR repertoires from five healthy adults. For each donor, CD4 naive and CD4 memory were each run on three plates, CD8 naive on two plates, and CD8 memory on one plate. Each donor's leukapheresis produced roughly between roughly 0.94 and 9.5 billion PBMCs. Broader findings and caveats from the paper: Even with the large sequencing depth, rarefaction of the sorted-subset datasets indicated that sequencing was incomplete. The genetic and exposure-history diversity represented was limited by the small number of donors. Compared with non-shared clonotypes, the clonotypes found in all four sorted-subset donors had higher generation probabilities. Only blood was sampled, and tissue TCR repertoires likely differ from those in blood. Sharing across several donors was observed for around 4.8% of naive CD4, about 3.2% of naive CD8, over 2% of memory CD4, and around 0.4% of memory CD8 clonotypes. Naive subsets generally had larger estimated clonotype richness than memory subsets did. Based on pairwise subsampling, the degree of clonotype sharing among donors was expected to be affected by sequencing depth.

Healthy HIV-negative adults with no recently reported acute infections or vaccinations were included as donors. Every donor was a Caucasian adult living in Nashville, Tennessee, USA. Magnetic negative selection was used to enrich CD4+ T cells, after which naive cells were positively selected on CD45RA and the negative fraction became the memory subset. After blood collection by leukapheresis, PBMCs were isolated using Ficoll-Histopaque density gradient centrifugation and then cryopreserved in the vapor phase of liquid nitrogen. Analytical flow cytometry was used to check the purity and quantity of each magnetically sorted T cell population. Each sorted fraction had its genomic DNA isolated and then quantified by UV absorbance on a Nanodrop 2000c. Using the deep immunoSEQ assay, TCR CDR3 regions were amplified from genomic DNA by multiplex PCR. Extracted genomic DNA from each cell subset was distributed evenly across all wells of several immunoSEQ 96-well plates, and each plate was treated as a replicate. Each replicate PCR for sorted subsets received roughly 200 ng genomic DNA, equal to 28,000 or so T cell genomes. Purified libraries were measured with a Qubit 3.0 fluorometer, size-checked on a Bioanalyzer 2100, and measured again with the KAPA Library Quantification kit. Every immunoSEQ 96-well plate was sequenced on a dedicated single-read 150-cycle Illumina NextSeq 550 flow cell. Under the source paper's analysis protocol: Because the immunoSEQ output included only junctional sequences and no quality scores, the filtering could not be the same as the filtering used for full-length reads. To assign V/J genes and CDR3, sequences were annotated using PyIR, a Python wrapper for IgBLAST v1.9, with IMGT germline references. Reads were removed for weak V/J assignments (E-value above 1e-6), missing CDR3, stop codons, out-of-frame junctions, or ambiguous translated residues. V3J clonotypes were defined by identical inferred V gene, J gene, and CDR3 amino acid sequence. Percentage overlap between repertoires was computed as shared unique clonotypes divided by the size of the smaller repertoire. Richness of each repertoire was evaluated using RTK rarefaction, the Chao1 estimator, and Recon v2.1 estimates of unobserved clonotypes. OLGA was used to compute generation probabilities for all TCRbeta clonotypes that the gDNA method yielded from a handful of donors. TCRdb retrieved this table from immuneACCESS and kept in-frame rearrangements only. Not all clones are present; in checked studies, unresolved V genes account for under half, and no reason is known for the remainder. The DNA gave D and trimming, while V, J and clone size come from that table. For this sample the table gives 2 million to 2.5 million clones, of which under 97% were detected only once. The top ten hold over 0.1% of the sample.

Points on this clone: The antigen it binds to is not known. No much larger clonotype is one base removed from it; base qualities were not supplied.

This clonotype originated in a young man in good health. What was sequenced was naive CD4+ T cells sorted from blood. Explained via the paper, the cell subset or site label denotes: CD45RA+ positively selected.

The DNA sequence is as follows: TGCGCCAGCAGCCCGCGGGGGACCTCGTATGAAGCTTTCTTT. Translated, it reads CASSPRGTSYEAFF. Recombination joined TRBV5-1 with TRBJ1-1; the D gene is perhaps TRBD1, from 5 matching bases. The germline V gene provides CDR1 SGHRS and CDR2 YFSETQ. V gives up 4 bases and J gives up 7 bases, and the segment between their germline ends measures 17 bases. Reading from cysteine to phenylalanine, the CDR3 counts 14 amino acids. The retained sequence is limited to the CDR3, 42 bases, with the frame set at the first base.